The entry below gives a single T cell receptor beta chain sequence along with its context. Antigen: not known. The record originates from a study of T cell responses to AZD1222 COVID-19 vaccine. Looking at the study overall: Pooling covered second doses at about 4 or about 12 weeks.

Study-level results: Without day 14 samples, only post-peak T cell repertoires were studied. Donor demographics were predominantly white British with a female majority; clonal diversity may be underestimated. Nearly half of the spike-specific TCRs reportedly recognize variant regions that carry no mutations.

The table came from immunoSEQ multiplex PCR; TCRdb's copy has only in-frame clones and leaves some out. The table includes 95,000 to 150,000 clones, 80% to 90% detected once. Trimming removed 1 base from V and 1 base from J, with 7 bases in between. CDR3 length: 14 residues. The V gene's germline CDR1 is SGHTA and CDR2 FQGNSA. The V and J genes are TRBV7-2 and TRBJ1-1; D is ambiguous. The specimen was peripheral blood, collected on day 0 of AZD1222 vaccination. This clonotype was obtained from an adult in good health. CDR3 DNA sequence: TGTGCCAGCAGCTTAGATAGGAGGAACACTGAAGCTTTCTTT. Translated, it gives CASSLDRRNTEAFF.